These T cell receptor beta chains were read from a single sample in a study of T cells in Graves' hyperthyroidism and ophthalmopathy. TCRdb processed the multiplex PCR reads anew with MiXCR; each CDR3 protein has one entry. The table records 200,000 to 300,000 distinct CDR3 sequences, approximately 23% of them present only once. The sample consisted of blood. Receptor source: a middle-aged woman with Graves' ophthalmopathy. Each CDR3 is given without its conserved first and last residue. Size tells how often a clone was seen (once, few, many) or the class of an expanded clone, and some rows leave it out.

j_call clone_size v_call cdr3_aa
TRBJ2-7 - TRBV28 ASSLIPGQGIYEQY
TRBJ2-2 many TRBV7-6 ASSPGVANTGELF
TRBJ2-3 many TRBV12-3/TRBV12-4 ASSPAPPTSTDTQY
TRBJ2-7 many TRBV10-3 AIRGTGDRLEQY
TRBJ2-4 many TRBV9 ASSVVFRTAAKNIQY
TRBJ2-7 once TRBV3-1 ASIQDPGLAREQY
TRBJ1-5 many TRBV12-3/TRBV12-4 ASSLGQVGQPQH
TRBJ1-3 - TRBV19 ASIGDRGLGNTIY
TRBJ1-5 many TRBV28 ASSPGTGLNQPQH
TRBJ1-1 - TRBV6-1 ASRTSGQGTEAF
TRBJ2-7 - TRBV6-1 ASRANDRVGYEQY
TRBJ2-5 many TRBV19 ASNEQGSETQY
TRBJ1-1 many TRBV7-3 ASSLDPGGDTEAF
TRBJ2-7 once TRBV28 ASSRGAGVEQY
TRBJ2-2 many TRBV6-2/TRBV6-3 ASQRLALTGELF
TRBJ2-5 many TRBV11-2 ASSGRAGGLETQY
TRBJ2-7 many TRBV6-2/TRBV6-3 ASSYWDRAEQY
TRBJ1-2 many TRBV27 ASSATGYGYT
TRBJ2-7 once TRBV2 ASSDSGTYYEQY
TRBJ1-5 - TRBV2 ASSEGGGDYSNQPQH
TRBJ2-1 - TRBV6-1 ASGTSGSYNEQF
TRBJ2-7 - TRBV28 ASHGGRAYEQY
TRBJ1-3 many TRBV19 ASTFTQSSGNTIY
TRBJ2-2 many TRBV29-1 SVEEGGLF
TRBJ1-1 - TRBV28 ASSLRRNWNTEAF
TRBJ2-2 many TRBV20-1 SARSGTGVSGELF
TRBJ2-2 many TRBV12-3/TRBV12-4 ASTRAGELF
TRBJ1-1 many TRBV20-1 SARDWNTEAF
TRBJ2-2 - TRBV2 ASSEVRQDTGELF
TRBJ1-1 many TRBV6-5 ASSFTRTEAF